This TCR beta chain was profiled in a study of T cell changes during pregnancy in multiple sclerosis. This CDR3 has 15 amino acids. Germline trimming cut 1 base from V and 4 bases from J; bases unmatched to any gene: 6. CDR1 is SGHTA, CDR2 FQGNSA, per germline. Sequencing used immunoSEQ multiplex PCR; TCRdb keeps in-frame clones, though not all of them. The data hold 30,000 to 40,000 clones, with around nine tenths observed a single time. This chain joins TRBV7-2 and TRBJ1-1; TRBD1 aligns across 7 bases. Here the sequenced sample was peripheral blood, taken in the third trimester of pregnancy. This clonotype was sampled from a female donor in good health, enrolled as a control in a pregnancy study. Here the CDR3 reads CASSLGAGGSTEAFF. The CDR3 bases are TGTGCCAGCAGCTTAGGGGCAGGGGGGAGCACTGAAGCTTTCTTT.